This T cell receptor beta chain was sequenced in a study of blood T cell repertoires in COVID-19. Study-wide background: Acute-phase and convalescent COVID-19 samples originated in the United States, Italy and Spain. PBMCs, B-cell-depleted T cells, or T cells provided the cDNA or gDNA that made up the material.

Original data processing: Estimation of nucleated cell counts was performed using reference gene primer amplification. The assay was immunoSEQ multiplex PCR, and TCRdb's table has in-frame clones only and misses some. D and trimming were read from the DNA, whereas the V and J calls and clone size are those reported in that table. The sample lists about 82,000 clones; roughly 80% were seen once. Germline V gene sequence: CDR1 SGHTA, CDR2 FQGNSA. Unmatched junction bases numbered 3, after V lost 1 base and J lost 5 bases. This CDR3 spans 15 amino acids. The sequenced sample was peripheral blood. The clonotype was recovered from a middle-aged woman with active or convalescent COVID-19. This chain joins TRBV7-2 and TRBJ2-7; 12 bases agree with TRBD2. The CDR3 loop reads CASSLGLAGVDEQYF. CDR3 nucleotides: TGTGCCAGCAGCTTAGGACTAGCGGGAGTTGACGAGCAGTACTTC.